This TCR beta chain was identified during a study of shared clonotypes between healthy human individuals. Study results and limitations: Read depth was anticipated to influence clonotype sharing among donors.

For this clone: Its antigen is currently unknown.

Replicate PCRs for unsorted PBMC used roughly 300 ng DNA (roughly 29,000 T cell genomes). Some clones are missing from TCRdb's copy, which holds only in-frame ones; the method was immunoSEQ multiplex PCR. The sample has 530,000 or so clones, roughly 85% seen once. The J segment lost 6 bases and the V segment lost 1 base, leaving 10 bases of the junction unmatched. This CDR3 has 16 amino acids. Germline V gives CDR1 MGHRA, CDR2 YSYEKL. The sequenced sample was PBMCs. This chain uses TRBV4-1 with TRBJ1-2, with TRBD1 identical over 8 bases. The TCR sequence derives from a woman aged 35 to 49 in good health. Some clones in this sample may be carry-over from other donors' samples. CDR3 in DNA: TGCGCCAGCAGCCAAGCGCCGGACAGGGAGATTCATGGCTACACCTTC. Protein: CASSQAPDREIHGYTF.